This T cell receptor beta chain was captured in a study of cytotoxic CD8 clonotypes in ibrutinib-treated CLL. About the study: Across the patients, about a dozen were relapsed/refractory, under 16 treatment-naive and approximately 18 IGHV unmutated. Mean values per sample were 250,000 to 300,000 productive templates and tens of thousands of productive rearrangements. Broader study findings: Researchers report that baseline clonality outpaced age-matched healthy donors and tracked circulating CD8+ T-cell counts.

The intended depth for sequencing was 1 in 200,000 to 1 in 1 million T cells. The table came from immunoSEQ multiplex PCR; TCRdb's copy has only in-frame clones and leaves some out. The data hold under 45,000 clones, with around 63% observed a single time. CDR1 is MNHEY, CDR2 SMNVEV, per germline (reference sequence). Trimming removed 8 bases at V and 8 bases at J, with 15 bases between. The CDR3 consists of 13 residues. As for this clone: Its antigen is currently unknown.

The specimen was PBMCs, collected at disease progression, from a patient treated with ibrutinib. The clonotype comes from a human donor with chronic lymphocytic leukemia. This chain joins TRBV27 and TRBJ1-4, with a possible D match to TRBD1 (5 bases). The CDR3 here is CASSAQGREKLFF. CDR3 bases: TGTGCCAGCTCCGCCCAGGGAAGGGAAAAACTGTTTTTT.